The 22 T cell receptor beta chains below were found in one sample sequenced in a study of early stage breast cancer tumors. Some clones are missing from TCRdb's copy, which holds only in-frame ones; the method was immunoSEQ multiplex PCR. The sample has several thousand clones, around 84% seen once. Sequencing was done on a sample of normal breast tissue next to the tumor. Source of these receptors: a person aged 65 to 85 with breast cancer.

The chain joins TRBV5-6 to TRBJ2-2; 8 bases match TRBD2. Germline assignment: CDR1 SGHDT and CDR2 YYEEEE. This CDR3 contains 16 residues. J lost 1 base, V lost 0 bases, and 2 bases had no gene match. Here the CDR3 DNA reads TGTGCCAGCAGCTTGGCAACTAGCGGGAACACCGGGGAGCTGTTTTTT. It yields the protein CASSLATSGNTGELFF.

The chain links TRBV28 to TRBJ2-3; 9 nucleotides line up with TRBD1. This CDR3 has 15 residues. Germline CDR1 is MDHEN and CDR2 is SYDVKM. The ends lost 3 bases at V and 4 bases at J; junction bases unmatched: 5. The CDR3 sequence is CASSLDRTGADTQYF. CDR3 bases: TGTGCCAGCAGTTTGGATAGGACAGGGGCAGATACGCAGTATTTT. Looking up the rest from reference TRBV28 and TRBJ2-3 gives the full variable domain: DVKVTQSSRYLVKRTGEKVFLECVQDMDHENMFWYRQDPGLGLRLIYFSYDVKMKEKGDIPEGYSVSREKKERFSLILESASTNQTSMYLCASSLDRTGADTQYFGPGTRLTVL.

The chain recombines TRBV25-1 with TRBJ2-7, with D perhaps matching TRBD2 (6 bases). V was trimmed by 4 bases and J by 1 base, leaving 14 bases between them. The length of the CDR3 is 15 residues. CDR1 is MGHDK, CDR2 SYGVNS, per germline. CDR3 sequence reads: CASSGGAGRSYEQYF. The CDR3 coding sequence is TGTGCCAGCAGTGGTGGGGCAGGGAGGTCCTACGAGCAGTACTTC.

In this sample, this clone turned up a few times. The chain has TRBV9 and TRBJ1-4; possibly TRBD1 for D (5 bases). This CDR3 is built from 13 residues. Trimming stripped 4 bases from V and 5 bases from J, with 9 bases between. Germline CDR1 is SGDLS and CDR2 is YYNGEE. CDR3 DNA: TGTGCCAGCAGCCCGCGACAGAATGAAAAACTGTTTTTT. This sequence encodes CASSPRQNEKLFF.

J is TRBJ2-4 and V is TRBV6-5; 8 nucleotides line up with TRBD1. Germline V gene lookup returns CDR1 MNHEY and CDR2 SVGAGI. The CDR3 covers 13 residues. V was pared by 6 bases and J by 5 bases, with 3 bases of the junction left unmatched. The CDR3 DNA follows: TGTGCCAGCAGCAGGGGGCAAGAAAACATTCAGTACTTC. This gives the protein CASSRGQENIQYF.

V usage is TRBV27 and J usage is TRBJ2-7; D unresolved. The CDR3 is made up of 15 amino acids. The germline gives CDR1 MNHEY, CDR2 SMNVEV (reference sequence). V lost 2 bases and J 0 bases, leaving 11 bases between the germline ends. DNA for the CDR3: TGTGCCAGCAGTTTAGGAAGCGCGTCCTCCTACGAGCAGTACTTC. This codes for CASSLGSASSYEQYF.

This clone was observed a few times. The chain employs TRBV7-9 and TRBJ2-1; TRBD2 matches at 11 bases. The J segment lost 5 bases and the V segment lost 4 bases, leaving 4 bases of the junction unmatched. The V gene's germline CDR1 is SEHNR and CDR2 FQNEAQ (reference sequence). This CDR3 comprises 15 residues. The CDR3 spells CASSWTGLADNEQFF. CDR3 nucleotide sequence: TGTGCCAGCAGCTGGACGGGACTAGCGGACAATGAGCAGTTCTTC.

The chain recombines TRBV6-1 with TRBJ2-5, with 10 bases fitting TRBD1. Germline values: CDR1 MNHNS, CDR2 SASEGT. This CDR3 comprises 13 residues. Trimming removed 7 bases from V and 4 bases from J; junction bases left unmatched: 3. The CDR3, as DNA: TGTGCCAGCATTCGGACAGGGGGAGAGACCCAGTACTTC. Its protein product is CASIRTGGETQYF.

This clone came up a few times. CDR3 in DNA: TGTGCCAGTAAGGCAGGGGGGGAGACCCAGTACTTC. The encoded protein is CASKAGGETQYF. The gene calls are TRBV19 and TRBJ2-5, with D possibly TRBD1 on 7 matching bases. Deletions cut 7 bases from V and 5 bases from J, with 11 bases between. The CDR3 loop spans 12 amino acids. The germline V gene encodes CDR1 LNHDA and CDR2 SQIVND (reference sequence).

The rearrangement joins TRBV2 to TRBJ1-1; no clear D gene. The germline V gene has CDR1 SNHLY and CDR2 FYNNEI. The length of the CDR3 is 14 residues. V lost 7 bases and J lost 5, with 17 bases in between. The CDR3 here is CASISSAVRTEAFF. In DNA form, the CDR3 reads TGTGCCAGCATTTCCTCAGCGGTACGGACTGAAGCTTTCTTT. The whole variable domain, remainder taken from reference TRBV2 and TRBJ1-1, is EPEVTQTPSHQVTQMGQEVILRCVPISNHLYFYWYRQILGQKVEFLVSFYNNEISEKSEIFDDQFSVERPDGSNFTLKIRSTKLEDSAMYFCASISSAVRTEAFFGQGTRLTVV.

The chain recombines TRBV19 with TRBJ1-5; D is unclear. The CDR3 totals 15 residues. The germline CDR1 and CDR2 sequences are LNHDA and SQIVND (reference sequence). The V and J ends lost 4 bases and 2 bases respectively, with 12 bases between them. Here the CDR3 DNA reads TGTGCCAGTAGTACCTACTTGAGGCGCAATCAGCCCCAGCATTTT. Its translation is CASSTYLRRNQPQHF.

This sequence joins TRBV5-1 and TRBJ1-2, with 9 bases that match TRBD1. The CDR3 covers 13 residues. With 4 bases clipped from V and 8 bases from J, the junction kept 6 bases outside the gene matches. The V gene's germline CDR1 is SGHRS and CDR2 YFSETQ. The CDR3 spells CASSEGQGDGYTF. CDR3 DNA: TGCGCCAGCAGCGAGGGACAGGGTGACGGCTACACCTTC.

The chain carries TRBV5-1 and TRBJ2-7, with a weak D call TRBD1 (6 bases). This CDR3 is built from 14 residues. CDR1 and CDR2 from the germline V gene are SGHRS and YFSETQ. Trimming took off 7 bases at V and 9 bases at J, with 23 bases between the two ends. The CDR3 nucleotides are TGCGCCAGCCGTATGACACCCGCTGGGGGCATGCAGTACTTC. Protein: CASRMTPAGGMQYF.

This chain connects TRBV7-3 to TRBJ2-2; 9 bases are a match to TRBD2. CDR3 size: 16 residues. V was clipped by 1 base and J by 2 bases; unmatched bases: 2. Per germline, CDR1 SGHTA and CDR2 FQGTGA. The CDR3 loop reads CASSLNSGSNTGELFF. The CDR3 DNA reads TGTGCCAGCAGCTTAAATAGCGGGAGTAACACCGGGGAGCTGTTTTTT.

The V gene is TRBV29-1, the J gene TRBJ1-5, with D possibly TRBD1 on 5 matching bases. The CDR3 has 14 residues. V dropped 5 bases and J dropped 1 base, with 12 bases sitting between them. Germline CDR1 and CDR2: SQVTM and ANQGSEA. The CDR3 region is CSVSQGMSNQPQHF. The CDR3 DNA sequence: TGCAGCGTTTCCCAGGGTATGAGCAATCAGCCCCAGCATTTT.

CDR3 loop: CASSLVQGNTEAFF. Here the CDR3 DNA reads TGCGCCAGCAGCTTGGTACAGGGTAACACTGAAGCTTTCTTT. V is TRBV5-1 and J is TRBJ1-1; tentatively, D is TRBD1 (6 bases). Germline CDR1 is SGHRS and CDR2 is YFSETQ. The V end lost 0 bases, the J end lost 2 bases, and 8 bases lay between the germline ends. The CDR3 loop spans 14 amino acids.

V gene TRBV28 combines with J gene TRBJ2-3, with 9 bases lining up with TRBD2. Losses at the gene ends were 7 bases for V and 3 bases for J; bases not matched to a gene: 5. The CDR3 spans 14 residues. The germline gives CDR1 MDHEN, CDR2 SYDVKM. CDR3 sequence reads: CASINLAGTDTQYF. The CDR3 nucleotides are TGTGCCAGCATAAACCTAGCGGGAACAGATACGCAGTATTTT. Filled out from reference TRBV28 and TRBJ2-3, the complete variable domain reads DVKVTQSSRYLVKRTGEKVFLECVQDMDHENMFWYRQDPGLGLRLIYFSYDVKMKEKGDIPEGYSVSREKKERFSLILESASTNQTSMYLCASINLAGTDTQYFGPGTRLTVL.

The chain employs TRBV7-2 and TRBJ2-1; 8 nucleotides match TRBD2. The CDR3 has 15 residues. Germline CDR1 is SGHTA and CDR2 is FQGNSA. Germline trimming cut 5 bases from V and 5 bases from J; bases unmatched to any gene: 8. CDR3 DNA: TGTGCCAGCAGCGCGGGGTTAGCGGGGCACAATGAGCAGTTCTTC. Translation: CASSAGLAGHNEQFF.

This clone was found once. The gene calls are TRBV30 and TRBJ2-2; possible D gene TRBD1, 5 bases. Deletions cut 2 bases from V and 1 base from J, with 8 bases between. CDR3 length: 14 residues. Germline V lookup: CDR1 GTSNPN, CDR2 SVGIG (reference sequence). This CDR3 is CAWSKGLNTGELFF. DNA of the CDR3: TGTGCCTGGAGTAAGGGGTTGAACACCGGGGAGCTGTTTTTT.

The V and J genes are TRBV5-1 and TRBJ2-2, with TRBD2 matching over 11 bases. V trimming: 4 bases; J trimming: 6 bases; junction bases outside the gene matches: 5. The CDR3 is made up of 15 amino acids. Germline V gives CDR1 SGHRS, CDR2 YFSETQ. In nucleotides, the CDR3 is TGCGCCAGCAGCGATACTAGCGGGGGAGCCGGGGAGCTGTTTTTT. The encoded protein is CASSDTSGGAGELFF. Variable domain in full (rest from reference TRBV5-1 and TRBJ2-2): KAGVTQTPRYLIKTRGQQVTLSCSPISGHRSVSWYQQTPGQGLQFLFEYFSETQRNKGNFPGRFSGRQFSNSRSEMNVSTLELGDSALYLCASSDTSGGAGELFFGEGSRLTVL.

This rearrangement joins TRBV6-1 to TRBJ1-2, with 8 nucleotides matching TRBD1. Germline CDR1 MNHNS, CDR2 SASEGT. The CDR3 runs to 17 residues. Trimming removed 3 bases from V and 6 bases from J; junction bases left unmatched: 15. The CDR3 DNA sequence: TGTGCCAGCAGTGAGTTAGACAGGGGAAGGGTACGAGATGGCTACACCTTC. This sequence encodes CASSELDRGRVRDGYTF.

The gene calls are TRBV30 and TRBJ2-1; D gene uncertain. This CDR3 is 13 amino acids long. V was cut by 4 bases and J by 8 bases, with 15 bases left in between. CDR1 and CDR2 from the germline V gene are GTSNPN and SVGIG (reference sequence). CDR3 amino acids: CAWTASPADEQFF. The CDR3, as DNA: TGTGCCTGGACGGCCTCTCCCGCGGATGAGCAGTTCTTC. Combining the CDR3 with reference TRBV30 and TRBJ2-1 gives the whole variable domain SQTIHQWPATLVQPVGSPLSLECTVEGTSNPNLYWYRQAAGRGLQLLFYSVGIGQISSEVPQNLSASRPQDRQFILSSKKLLLSDSGFYLCAWTASPADEQFFGPGTRLTVL.